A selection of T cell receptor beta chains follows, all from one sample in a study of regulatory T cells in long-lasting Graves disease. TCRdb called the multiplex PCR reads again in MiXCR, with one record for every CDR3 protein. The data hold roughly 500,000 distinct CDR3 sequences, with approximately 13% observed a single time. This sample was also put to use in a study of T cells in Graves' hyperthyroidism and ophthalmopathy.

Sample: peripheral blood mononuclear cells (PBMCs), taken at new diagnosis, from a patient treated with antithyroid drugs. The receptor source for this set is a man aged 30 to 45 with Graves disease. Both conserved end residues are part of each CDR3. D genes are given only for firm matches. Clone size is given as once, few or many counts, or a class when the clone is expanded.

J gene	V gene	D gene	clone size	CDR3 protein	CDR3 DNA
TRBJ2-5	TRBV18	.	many	CASSTPLETQYF	TGTGCCAGCTCAACGCCCCTGGAGACCCAGTACTTC
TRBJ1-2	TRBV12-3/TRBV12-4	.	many	CASSLDGIYGYTF	TGTGCCAGCAGTTTGGACGGAATCTATGGCTACACCTTC
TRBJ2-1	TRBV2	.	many	CASSRERRGEQFF	TGTGCCAGCTCCCGGGAGAGGCGTGGAGAGCAGTTCTTC
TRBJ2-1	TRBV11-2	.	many	CASSLGTHPSNEQFF	TGTGCCAGCAGCCTCGGGACTCATCCCTCCAATGAGCAGTTCTTC
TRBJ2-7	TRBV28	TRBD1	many	CASSLAGTGTYEQYF	TGTGCCAGCAGTTTGGCCGGGACAGGGACCTACGAGCAGTACTTC
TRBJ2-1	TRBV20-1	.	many	CSAPDRGTYNEQFF	TGCAGTGCTCCCGATCGAGGCACCTACAATGAGCAGTTCTTC
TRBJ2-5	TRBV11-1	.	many	CASSLTVSETQYF	TGTGCCAGCAGCTTAACAGTATCAGAGACCCAGTACTTC
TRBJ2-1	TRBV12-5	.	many	CASGLVMASDEQFF	TGTGCTAGTGGTTTGGTTATGGCTAGCGATGAGCAGTTCTTC
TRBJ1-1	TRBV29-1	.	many	CSGFGRRMNTEAFF	TGCAGCGGGTTCGGACGGAGGATGAACACTGAAGCTTTCTTT
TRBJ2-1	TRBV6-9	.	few	CASSRLLGEQFF	TGTGCCAGCAGCCGCCTCCTCGGTGAGCAGTTCTTC
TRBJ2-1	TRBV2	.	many	CASSDFEQFF	TGTGCCAGCAGTGACTTTGAGCAGTTCTTC
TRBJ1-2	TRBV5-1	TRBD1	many	CASSRPGQGDYGYTF	TGCGCCAGCAGCCGACCGGGACAGGGGGACTATGGCTACACCTTC
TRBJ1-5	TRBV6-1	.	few	CASSEYSRGNQPQHF	TGTGCCAGCAGTGAATACTCCCGGGGCAATCAGCCCCAGCATTTT